The clone carrying this TCR beta chain was seen a handful of times. The record originates from a study of patients and donors after allogeneic stem cell transplantation. The CDR3 runs to 13 residues. V was cut by 3 bases and J by 2 bases, with 8 bases left in between. Germline V gene data show CDR1 as LNHNV and CDR2 as YYDKDF (reference sequence). TCRdb analysed the RT-PCR reads with MiXCR anew, one entry per CDR3 protein. The sample carries about 960,000 distinct CDR3 sequences, roughly 18% recorded once. This receptor was obtained from a human donor who was either an allogeneic HSCT recipient or a stem cell or donor lymphocyte infusion donor (not recorded which). It is not recorded whose cells these are; they may come from a transplant donor. The rearrangement links TRBV15 to TRBJ2-7; D not resolved. Sequenced input: blood, either unsorted or a sorted T cell fraction (not recorded which). The CDR3 spells CATSRGSTYEQYF. The CDR3 bases are TGTGCCACCAGCAGGGGGTCCACCTACGAGCAGTACTTC.